These 20 T cell receptor beta chains were all obtained from the same sample, sequenced in a study of synovial regulatory T cells in juvenile arthritis. The repertoire was sequenced with immunoSEQ multiplex PCR; TCRdb's copy has only in-frame clones and lacks some. The sample features 9,500 to 10,000 clones, with more than 0.95% in its top ten. The source material was Treg cells from blood. Subset denoted: remaining (HLA-DR-negative) circulating blood Treg cells. The receptors originated from a donor under 30 with juvenile idiopathic arthritis.

The chain uses TRBV27 and TRBJ1-3. This CDR3 spans 15 amino acids. No DNA sequence is on record. The germline gives CDR1 MNHEY, CDR2 SMNVEV (reference sequence). This chain's CDR3 is CASSLRGLSGNTIYF.

The gene calls are TRBV10-3 and TRBJ1-2. In germline, CDR1 is ENHRY, CDR2 SYGVKD. This CDR3 has 14 residues. The nucleotide record is missing. The CDR3 spells CAISESTGFYGYTF.

The chain uses TRBV19 and TRBJ2-1; the TCRdb D gene call, TRBD1, has no DNA to confirm it. The length of the CDR3 is 13 residues. No nucleotide data were recorded. Germline V gene lookup returns CDR1 LNHDA and CDR2 SQIVND (reference sequence). The CDR3 spells CASSEGGRNEQFF.

The rearrangement uses TRBV6-6 and TRBJ1-3; TCRdb picks TRBD1, but there is no DNA to check that call. Germline CDR1 reads MNHNY; CDR2 reads SVGAGI (reference sequence). The CDR3 spans 15 residues. DNA for this receptor is not on file. CDR3 amino acids: CASSFVQGSGNTIYF.

This chain uses TRBV21-1 with TRBJ2-1; TCRdb selects TRBD1, and the lack of DNA leaves this call unchecked. TRBV21-1 is a recognized pseudogene. This CDR3 spans 14 amino acids. The DNA is not on file. The CDR3 loop reads CASSKGASYNEQFF.

The chain uses TRBV7-9 and TRBJ2-7; the TRBD1 assignment by TCRdb is unverifiable without DNA. CDR3 length: 16 residues. DNA was not recorded. The germline V gene has CDR1 SEHNR and CDR2 FQNEAQ (reference sequence). This CDR3 is CASSPGFPGRNYEQYF.

V gene TRBV12-5 combines with J gene TRBJ1-5. The CDR3 runs 17 residues. No DNA is recorded. CDR1 is LGHNT and CDR2 is FRNRAP in the germline V gene. This CDR3 reads CASGLVGSPLSNQPQHF.

CDR3 residues: CAISESRMWEDTQYF. V and J are TRBV10-3 and TRBJ2-3. Germline CDR1 ENHRY, CDR2 SYGVKD. This CDR3 has 15 residues. The nucleotide record is missing.

V gene TRBV4-2 combines with J gene TRBJ2-2; absent DNA, TCRdb's TRBD2 call cannot be checked. In germline, CDR1 is LGHNA, CDR2 YNFKEQ. CDR3 size: 17 residues. The DNA is not on file. CDR3 amino acids: CASSQEVGRRNTGELFF.

The chain combines TRBV5-1 with TRBJ2-7; TCRdb's D call of TRBD1 is untestable without DNA. Per the germline V gene, CDR1 is SGHRS and CDR2 is YFSETQ. The CDR3 spans 14 residues. Nucleotide data are not available. CDR3 residues: CASSLGQGAYEQYF. Full variable domain (missing parts from reference TRBV5-1 and TRBJ2-7): KAGVTQTPRYLIKTRGQQVTLSCSPISGHRSVSWYQQTPGQGLQFLFEYFSETQRNKGNFPGRFSGRQFSNSRSEMNVSTLELGDSALYLCASSLGQGAYEQYFGPGTRLTVT.

This chain connects TRBV29-1 to TRBJ1-3. Germline V gene data show CDR1 as SQVTM and CDR2 as ANQGSEA. There are 14 residues in the CDR3. The DNA is not on file. CDR3 loop: CSVAWGAHGNTIYF.

This clone is medium-sized by frequency. The CDR3 loop reads CASSFRDNYGYTF. The chain joins TRBV5-1 to TRBJ1-2. This CDR3 spans 13 amino acids. Only the protein sequence is given. The germline gives CDR1 SGHRS, CDR2 YFSETQ.

J is TRBJ2-1 and V is TRBV5-4; TCRdb designates TRBD2, a call that cannot be tested without DNA. Germline V lookup: CDR1 SGHNT, CDR2 YYREEE (reference sequence). This CDR3 is 18 amino acids long. No DNA appears here. CDR3 region: CASSLRDWTSGSLDEQFF. Complete variable domain (other parts from reference TRBV5-4 and TRBJ2-1): ETGVTQSPTHLIKTRGQQVTLRCSSQSGHNTVSWYQQALGQGPQFIFQYYREEENGRGNFPPRFSGLQFPNYSSELNVNALELDDSALYLCASSLRDWTSGSLDEQFFGPGTRLTVL.

The rearrangement joins TRBV18 to TRBJ1-5. CDR3 size: 12 residues. No DNA is listed. Per the germline V gene, CDR1 is KGHSH and CDR2 is LQKENI. This CDR3 is CASSSGGQPQHF.

The chain is built from TRBV10-3 and TRBJ1-3; TCRdb picks TRBD1, but there is no DNA to check that call. The CDR3 consists of 15 residues. The entry carries no DNA sequence. Germline CDR1 ENHRY, CDR2 SYGVKD. This CDR3 reads CAISAGELAGNTIYF.

The gene calls are TRBV18 and TRBJ1-6. The CDR3 is 16 residues long. The DNA is not on file. The germline gives CDR1 KGHSH, CDR2 LQKENI. CDR3 protein: CASSPRRSGEGSPLHF. The full variable domain, its missing parts supplied by reference TRBV18 and TRBJ1-6, is NAGVMQNPRHLVRRRGQEARLRCSPMKGHSHVYWYRQLPEEGLKFMVYLQKENIIDESGMPKERFSAEFPKEGPSILRIQQVVRGDSAAYFCASSPRRSGEGSPLHFGNGTRLTVT.

The CDR3 sequence: CASSQRRGLLREPDTQYF. This chain joins TRBV5-1 and TRBJ2-3; lacking DNA, the TRBD2 call made by TCRdb goes unchecked. The length of the CDR3 is 18 residues. The DNA sequence is not available. Germline assignment: CDR1 SGHRS and CDR2 YFSETQ.

The chain links TRBV7-2 to TRBJ1-2. CDR1 is SGHTA, CDR2 FQGNSA, per germline. The CDR3 has 13 amino acids. No DNA was logged. Here the CDR3 reads CASRSTGGSGYTF.

The rearrangement links TRBV10-2 to TRBJ1-2. Germline values: CDR1 WSHSY, CDR2 SAAADI. This CDR3 region has 13 residues. No DNA was logged. The CDR3 protein is CAVLGRGGYGYTF.

V gene TRBV5-3 combines with J gene TRBJ2-1; as DNA is missing, the TRBD1 call by TCRdb cannot be tested. TRBV5-3 is flagged as an ORF with uncertain function. The CDR3 has 15 amino acids. The nucleotide record is missing. The CDR3 loop is CARSGSQDSYNEQFF.